Included here is one T cell receptor (beta chain) sequence, with context. This record belongs to a study of blood T cell repertoires in COVID-19. Study overall: Sample material is recorded as cDNA or gDNA derived from T cells, B-cell-depleted T cells, or PBMCs.

The V gene's germline CDR1 is SGHTA and CDR2 FQGTGA. This CDR3 spans 15 amino acids. Trimming removed 5 bases from V and 2 bases from J, with 14 bases in between. Source study methods: Estimated nucleated cell counts came from reference gene primer amplification. Only in-frame clones appear in the TCRdb table, and some are missing; sequencing was by immunoSEQ multiplex PCR. The DNA was the basis for D and trimming; V, J and clone size are from that table. The sample contains 200,000 to 250,000 clones, about 90% of which appear only once. The TCR comes from a young woman who had recovered from COVID-19. V gene TRBV7-3 combines with J gene TRBJ2-3; weak D call: TRBD2 (6 bases). Sequencing input: peripheral blood. CDR3 sequence (DNA): TGTGCCAGCAGCCCCCTGGGGGGTCCCACAGATACGCAGTATTTT. Translation: CASSPLGGPTDTQYF. Together with reference TRBV7-3 and TRBJ2-3, the CDR3 gives the full variable domain: GAGVSQTPSNKVTEKGKYVELRCDPISGHTALYWYRQSLGQGPEFLIYFQGTGAADDSGLPNDRFFAVRPEGSVSTLKIQRTERGDSAVYLCASSPLGGPTDTQYFGPGTRLTVL.